This T cell receptor (beta chain) originates from a study of CD8 T cells in ankylosing spondylitis. This clonotype was counted ten times or more. The CDR3 has 14 amino acids. V was cut by 3 bases and J by 2 bases, with 12 bases left in between. Germline V lookup: CDR1 DFQATT, CDR2 SNEGSKA (reference sequence). From the 5' RACE reads, TCRdb called clonotypes with MiXCR, one entry per CDR3 protein. Seen here are more than 150,000 distinct CDR3 sequences, 9.5% to 13% observed once, and the top ten hold 25% to 35%. The chain combines TRBV20-1 with TRBJ2-3; possible D gene TRBD2, 7 bases. The receptor comes from a male donor with ankylosing spondylitis or in good health (not recorded which). Sequenced material: blood, either unsorted or a sorted T cell fraction (not recorded which). CDR3 DNA: TGCAGTGCTAGGCCTGCGGGGGCCACAGATACGCAGTATTTT. Amino acids: CSARPAGATDTQYF.